The clone carrying this T cell receptor beta chain has just a few counts. Its antigen is as yet unknown. The data belong to a study of multiple sclerosis patients with progressive multifocal leukoencephalopathy. Study outcomes and limitations: The findings' link to JC virus versus immunocompromise remained uncertain.

Profiling relied on immunoSEQ multiplex PCR, and the TCRdb table lists in-frame clones only, not all of them. Of tens of thousands of clones detected, around nine tenths appear once; the ten largest clones hold approximately 1.5%. Time point defined: more than 5 months of natalizumab therapy. Trimming took off 3 bases at V and 8 bases at J, with 5 bases between the two ends. The length of the CDR3 is 11 residues. The germline gives CDR1 MDHEN, CDR2 SYDVKM. This TCR was recovered from a human donor with multiple sclerosis. Material: PBMCs, obtained from a patient treated with natalizumab. The V and J genes are TRBV28 and TRBJ2-1; D unclear. CDR3 in DNA: TGTGCCAGCAGTTTTTTCGATGAGCAGTTCTTC. Protein sequence: CASSFFDEQFF.